These 27 T cell receptor beta chains share one sample of origin, sequenced in a study of T cell responses to AZD1222 COVID-19 vaccine. The method was immunoSEQ multiplex PCR; TCRdb's version includes in-frame clones alone and lacks a portion of them. Among about 67,000 clones, about 83% were seen once, and the ten largest hold roughly 6%. The starting material was peripheral blood, obtained 28 days after the second AZD1222 dose. These TCRs come from an adult who received the AZD1222 COVID-19 vaccine.

The V and J genes are TRBV11-2 and TRBJ1-2; TRBD1 might be the D (6 bases). Trimming pared 3 bases from V and 7 bases from J, leaving 18 bases between. The CDR3 contains 15 residues. Germline V gene data show CDR1 as SGHAT and CDR2 as FQNNGV. CDR3 bases: TGTGCCAGCAGCTTGGGGGCTGGGGGCCGGGCTGGCTACACCTTC. Protein sequence: CASSLGAGGRAGYTF.

The table lists this clone with a count of one. Other DNA sequences of this sample code for an identical CDR3. This chain connects TRBV6-5 to TRBJ1-5; no clear D gene. The CDR3 is 14 residues long. From germline, CDR1 is MNHEY and CDR2 SVGAGI. V was shortened by 2 bases and J by 4 bases, with 9 bases between the two germline ends. This CDR3 reads CASSYPVGNQPQHF. In DNA form, the CDR3 reads TGTGCCAGCAGTTACCCCGTTGGAAATCAGCCCCAGCATTTT.

This sequence joins TRBV19 and TRBJ1-2; 9 nucleotides align to TRBD1. The germline gives CDR1 LNHDA, CDR2 SQIVND (reference sequence). The CDR3 is 16 residues long. V dropped 2 bases and J dropped 1; count of bases not matched to a gene: 5. The CDR3 sequence is CASSITLDRGNYGYTF. Written as DNA, the CDR3 is TGTGCCAGTAGTATAACTTTGGACAGGGGTAACTATGGCTACACCTTC.

The chain has TRBV12-1 and TRBJ2-2; the table calls TRBD2, which could not be checked here. TRBV12-1 is classified as a pseudogene. The CDR3 runs to 16 residues. The CDR3 DNA reads as TGTGCCAGCAGCTCTCCGGCCAGCGGACCCACCGGGGAGCTGTTTTTT. Protein sequence: CASSSPASGPTGELFF.

V and J are TRBV4-2 and TRBJ2-7, with 14 bases matching TRBD2. The J segment lost 6 bases and the V segment lost 1 base, leaving 5 bases of the junction unmatched. The CDR3 runs to 16 residues. CDR1 and CDR2 (germline): LGHNA, YNFKEQ. CDR3 nucleotides: TGTGCCAGCAGCCAAGTGACTAGCGGGGGGGAAGGCGAGCAGTACTTC. Its translation is CASSQVTSGGEGEQYF.

This chain connects TRBV5-5 to TRBJ2-7; 8 nucleotides line up with TRBD1. Per the germline V gene, CDR1 is SGHKS and CDR2 is YYEKEE (reference sequence). The V gene end was trimmed by 4 bases and the J gene end by 3 bases; junction bases not matched to a gene: 3. This CDR3 has 13 amino acids. For the CDR3, the DNA is TGTGCCAGCAGCAAAGGACAGGGCTACGAGCAGTACTTC. Encoded protein: CASSKGQGYEQYF.

The chain has TRBV11-2 and TRBJ1-3, with 10 bases lining up with TRBD1. Germline CDR1 and CDR2: SGHAT and FQNNGV. This CDR3 has 13 residues. The J segment lost 8 bases and the V segment lost 5 bases, leaving 3 bases of the junction unmatched. CDR3 loop: CASSVDRGDTIYF. The CDR3 bases are TGTGCCAGCAGCGTGGACAGGGGGGACACCATATATTTT. Drawing the rest from reference TRBV11-2 and TRBJ1-3, the complete variable domain is EAGVAQSPRYKIIEKRQSVAFWCNPISGHATLYWYQQILGQGPKLLIQFQNNGVVDDSQLPKDRFSAERLKGVDSTLKIQPAKLEDSAVYLCASSVDRGDTIYFGEGSWLTVV.

The V call is TRBV7-6, the J call TRBJ1-6; no reliable D call. Germline values: CDR1 SGHVS, CDR2 FNYEAQ. This CDR3 contains 14 residues. Between the trimmed V and J ends, which lost 1 base and 6 bases, there was a span of 7 bases. The CDR3 nucleotides read TGTGCCAGCAGCTTAGAGCGGGGTAATTCACCCCTCCACTTT. Residues: CASSLERGNSPLHF.

The chain employs TRBV11-2 and TRBJ1-2, with a tentative D call TRBD1 (5 bases). This CDR3 is 14 amino acids long. Germline V gene lookup returns CDR1 SGHAT and CDR2 FQNNGV. Trimming pared 5 bases from V and 6 bases from J, leaving 16 bases between. The CDR3 sequence is CASSQRAGFDGYTF. Here the CDR3 DNA reads TGTGCCAGCAGCCAACGGGCAGGGTTCGATGGCTACACCTTC.

This clone appeared a single time. The CDR3, as DNA: TGTGCCACCAGTGATCTACCCTTTGGGGCTTTGAACACCGGGGAGCTGTTTTTT. Its protein product is CATSDLPFGALNTGELFF. The chain couples TRBV24-1 to TRBJ2-2; a weak D match, TRBD1 (5 bases). With 3 bases removed from V and 1 base from J, the gap between germline ends came to 17 bases. Germline CDR1 KGHDR, CDR2 SFDVKD. The length of the CDR3 is 18 residues.

The chain links TRBV5-4 to TRBJ2-1; 8 bases match TRBD1. CDR1 is SGHNT and CDR2 is YYREEE in the germline V gene (reference sequence). V gave up 5 bases and J gave up 7 bases; unmatched junction bases: 5. There are 13 residues in the CDR3. The DNA for the CDR3 is TGTGCCAGCAGTCGGACAGGGATGAATGAGCAGTTCTTC. It codes for CASSRTGMNEQFF.

In DNA form, the CDR3 reads TGCGCCAGCAGCTTGGGACTAGCGGGGGGTCAAGAGACCCAGTACTTC. As protein: CASSLGLAGGQETQYF. The chain couples TRBV5-1 to TRBJ2-5; TRBD2 matches 13 bases. CDR1 is SGHRS and CDR2 is YFSETQ in the germline V gene. CDR3 length equals 16 residues. With V trimmed by 0 bases and J by 2 bases, 1 base remained unmatched. Filled out from reference TRBV5-1 and TRBJ2-5, the complete variable domain reads KAGVTQTPRYLIKTRGQQVTLSCSPISGHRSVSWYQQTPGQGLQFLFEYFSETQRNKGNFPGRFSGRQFSNSRSEMNVSTLELGDSALYLCASSLGLAGGQETQYFGPGTRLLVL.

The chain carries TRBV13 and TRBJ2-7, with no clear D. Germline values: CDR1 PRHDT, CDR2 FYEKMQ (reference sequence). With 0 bases removed from V and 6 bases from J, the gap between germline ends came to 9 bases. The CDR3 has 13 residues. In nucleotides, the CDR3 is TGTGCCAGCAGCTTAGGCCGGAAGCTCGAGCAGTACTTC. This translates into CASSLGRKLEQYF.

The chain combines TRBV6-6 with TRBJ2-2; D possibly uses TRBD1 or TRBD2 (7 bases each). The CDR3 sequence is 16 residues long. V was trimmed by 8 bases and J by 5 bases, leaving 21 bases between them. CDR1 and CDR2 (germline): MNHNY, SVGAGI (reference sequence). CDR3 loop: CASSSAGQLRTGELFF. For the CDR3, the DNA is TGTGCCAGCTCCTCAGCGGGACAGCTAAGGACCGGGGAGCTGTTTTTT.

This rearrangement joins TRBV6-6 to TRBJ2-7; D is ambiguous. In germline, CDR1 is MNHNY, CDR2 SVGAGI (reference sequence). CDR3 length: 11 residues. V lost 5 bases to trimming and J lost 5 bases, with 7 bases between them. The CDR3 loop is CASSPLDEQYF. CDR3 nucleotide sequence: TGTGCCAGCAGTCCCCTAGACGAGCAGTACTTC.

CDR3 protein: CASSESGTGLRGTLHF. The CDR3, as DNA: TGTGCCAGCAGTGAATCTGGGACAGGCCTTAGGGGGACCCTCCACTTT. The chain employs TRBV6-1 and TRBJ1-6, with 8 bases fitting TRBD1. The germline V gene encodes CDR1 MNHNS and CDR2 SASEGT. Germline trimming cut 2 bases from V and 14 bases from J; bases unmatched to any gene: 14. This CDR3 spans 16 amino acids.

V gene TRBV11-3 combines with J gene TRBJ2-2, with D maybe TRBD1 (5 bases). V lost 5 bases, J lost 3 bases, and 13 bases lay in between. Per germline, CDR1 SGHNT and CDR2 YENEEA. There are 15 residues in the CDR3. In nucleotides, the CDR3 is TGTGCCAGCAGCCCCGGCAGGGCCTACACCGGGGAGCTGTTTTTT. Protein product: CASSPGRAYTGELFF.

J is TRBJ2-3 and V is TRBV14, with D possibly called TRBD1 or TRBD2 (5 bases each). This CDR3 spans 14 amino acids. CDR1 and CDR2 (germline): SGHDN, FVKESK. With 1 base removed from V and 5 bases from J, the gap between germline ends came to 10 bases. CDR3 DNA sequence: TGTGCCAGCAGCCAAGGGCAGGGACGAGATACGCAGTATTTT. This translates into CASSQGQGRDTQYF. Variable domain in full (rest from reference TRBV14 and TRBJ2-3): EAGVTQFPSHSVIEKGQTVTLRCDPISGHDNLYWYRRVMGKEIKFLLHFVKESKQDESGMPNNRFLAERTGGTYSTLKVQPAELEDSGVYFCASSQGQGRDTQYFGPGTRLTVL.

The chain is built from TRBV6-5 and TRBJ1-1; 8 bases are a match to TRBD1. Trimming cost V 6 bases and J 5 bases; bases outside gene matches: 2. CDR3 length: 12 residues. Germline CDR1 and CDR2: MNHEY and SVGAGI. This chain's CDR3 is CASSQGATEAFF. The CDR3, as DNA: TGTGCCAGCAGCCAGGGGGCGACTGAAGCTTTCTTT.

CDR3 in amino acids: CASSFETTDTGELFF. The CDR3 nucleotides are TGTGCCAGCAGCTTCGAAACAACTGACACCGGGGAGCTGTTTTTT. The rearrangement uses TRBV2 and TRBJ2-2; D gene unclear. The CDR3 extends over 15 amino acids. The germline CDR1 and CDR2 sequences are SNHLY and FYNNEI. Trimming stripped 6 bases from V and 3 bases from J, with 14 bases between.

The V gene is TRBV7-2, the J gene TRBJ1-5; D remains ambiguous. From germline, CDR1 is SGHTA and CDR2 FQGNSA. Trimming left V 5 bases short and J 5 bases short, with 16 bases between. This CDR3 is 15 amino acids long. The CDR3, as DNA: TGTGCCAGCAGCCCTCGAGCGACGGCGGATCAGCCCCAGCATTTT. It yields the protein CASSPRATADQPQHF. Based on the CDR3 plus reference TRBV7-2 and TRBJ1-5, the full variable domain is GAGVSQSPSNKVTEKGKDVELRCDPISGHTALYWYRQSLGQGLEFLIYFQGNSAPDKSGLPSDRFSAERTGGSVSTLTIQRTQQEDSAVYLCASSPRATADQPQHFGDGTRLSIL.

This rearrangement joins TRBV28 to TRBJ1-6; D unresolved. V lost 7 bases to trimming and J lost 0 bases, with 10 bases between them. Germline assignment: CDR1 MDHEN and CDR2 SYDVKM. The CDR3 totals 15 residues. CDR3 loop: CASIPTSSYNSPLHF. The CDR3 DNA reads TGTGCCAGCATCCCTACGAGCTCCTATAATTCACCCCTCCACTTT.

The V gene is TRBV9, the J gene TRBJ1-4, with unresolved D. The V end was cut by 5 bases, the J end by 5 bases, with 13 bases between. This CDR3 has 14 amino acids. CDR1 and CDR2 (germline): SGDLS, YYNGEE. The CDR3 DNA reads TGTGCCAGCAGTGCGGTGGTTCGGAATGAAAAACTGTTTTTT. Encoded protein: CASSAVVRNEKLFF.

The V and J genes are TRBV25-1 and TRBJ2-3, with D unresolved. V lost 6 bases and J lost 4, with 8 bases in between. The CDR3 has 12 amino acids. Germline lookup yields CDR1 MGHDK and CDR2 SYGVNS. The CDR3 DNA sequence: TGTGCCAGCAGAAGAAGGGCAGATACGCAGTATTTT. Its protein is CASRRRADTQYF.

The gene calls are TRBV7-9 and TRBJ2-7; 7 bases fit TRBD1. With 3 bases clipped from V and 3 bases from J, the junction kept 11 bases outside the gene matches. The V gene's germline CDR1 is SEHNR and CDR2 FQNEAQ (reference sequence). The CDR3 has 16 residues. The CDR3 loop is CASSFSPGTAYYEQYF. The CDR3 coding sequence is TGTGCCAGCAGCTTCTCCCCCGGGACAGCATACTACGAGCAGTACTTC.

The rearrangement uses TRBV9 and TRBJ2-5, with D uncertain. Trimming removed 0 bases at V and 5 bases at J, with 11 bases between. This CDR3 has 14 residues. Germline CDR1 and CDR2: SGDLS and YYNGEE. CDR3 DNA: TGTGCCAGCAGCGTAGATAACTCGGCGGAGACCCAGTACTTC. Translating gives CASSVDNSAETQYF. The variable domain in full, with the rest retrieved from reference TRBV9 and TRBJ2-5, is DSGVTQTPKHLITATGQRVTLRCSPRSGDLSVYWYQQSLDQGLQFLIQYYNGEERAKGNILERFSAQQFPDLHSELNLSSLELGDSALYFCASSVDNSAETQYFGPGTRLLVL.

CDR3: CASSESGQGPNGEKLFF. As DNA, the CDR3 is TGTGCCAGCAGTGAATCGGGACAGGGGCCGAATGGGGAAAAACTGTTTTTT. The chain couples TRBV2 to TRBJ1-4, with TRBD1 identical over 10 bases. CDR3 length: 17 amino acids. Germline CDR1 and CDR2: SNHLY and FYNNEI. V lost 2 bases, J lost 8 bases, and 11 bases stayed unmatched.